The present TCR beta chain was sequenced within a study of spatial heterogeneity in lung cancer. For the study at large: Consistently, beta-chain sequences turned up in larger numbers than alpha-chain sequences did. Study-wide results and limits: Among blood samples, ubiquitous expanded tumor TCRs appeared more at resection than at follow-up.

This clonotype was recorded many times. Its antigen is not known. Every TCR cDNA molecule bore its own unique molecular identifier. TCRdb reprocessed the 5' RACE reads via MiXCR and lists one record per CDR3 protein. The sample shows roughly 80,000 distinct CDR3 sequences, 8% of them seen only once. Documented time point: sample taken at primary tumor resection. Germline V gene data show CDR1 as SQVTM and CDR2 as ANQGSEA. This CDR3 has 14 residues. The ends were cut back, 4 bases at V and 0 bases at J, with 11 bases in the middle. The genes are TRBV29-1 and TRBJ2-3; no reliable D call. The TCR was taken from a male donor with early-stage non-small cell lung cancer. The specimen was PBMCs, collected at surgery. CDR3 in DNA: TGCAGCGTTGTGGCCCCCTTGAGCACAGATACGCAGTATTTT. Translated, it gives CSVVAPLSTDTQYF.